The 28 T cell receptor beta chains below were found in one sample sequenced in a study of blood T cell repertoires in COVID-19. The repertoire was sequenced with immunoSEQ multiplex PCR; TCRdb's copy has only in-frame clones and lacks some. The sample contains 50,000 to 80,000 clones, 85% to 90% of which appear only once. The sample comprised peripheral blood. The receptors here all came from a man aged 45-60 years with active COVID-19.

The chain is built from TRBV5-1 and TRBJ2-5; weak D call: TRBD1 (6 bases). The V gene lost 2 bases and the J gene lost 2 bases, with 10 bases spanning the gap. Germline values: CDR1 SGHRS, CDR2 YFSETQ. The CDR3 length is 14 residues. This chain's CDR3 is CASSFGQLQETQYF. The CDR3 nucleotides are TGCGCCAGCAGCTTTGGACAGTTACAAGAGACCCAGTACTTC.

The V and J genes are TRBV10-3 and TRBJ2-2; 9 positions match TRBD2. Unmatched junction bases numbered 8, after V lost 8 bases and J lost 4 bases. This CDR3 contains 15 residues. Per germline, CDR1 ENHRY and CDR2 SYGVKD. DNA for the CDR3: TGTGCCATCGGTCGACTAGCGGAACGCACCGGGGAGCTGTTTTTT. Protein: CAIGRLAERTGELFF.

J is TRBJ1-3 and V is TRBV7-2; TRBD1 matches at 9 bases. Germline V lookup: CDR1 SGHTA, CDR2 FQGNSA. Trimming cost V 5 bases and J 0 bases; bases outside gene matches: 5. The CDR3 totals 16 residues. The CDR3 DNA follows: TGTGCCAGCAGCCGGGACAGGGTGGGCTCTGGAAACACCATATATTTT. Protein sequence: CASSRDRVGSGNTIYF.

This rearrangement joins TRBV7-9 to TRBJ1-2; 7 nucleotides match TRBD1. This CDR3 is built from 14 residues. J was trimmed by 4 bases and V by 5 bases; bases with no gene match: 7. Germline V gene data show CDR1 as SEHNR and CDR2 as FQNEAQ (reference sequence). CDR3 bases: TGTGCCAGCAGCCGACCGGGACAGATCTATGGCTACACCTTC. Translation: CASSRPGQIYGYTF.

V is TRBV5-1 and J is TRBJ2-5; 13 bases align to TRBD2. The CDR3 has 17 residues. From germline, CDR1 is SGHRS and CDR2 YFSETQ. Trimming at V came to 1 base and at J to 4 bases, leaving 7 bases not matched to a gene. The chain's CDR3 is CASSLMTSGRTSETQYF. For the CDR3, the DNA is TGCGCCAGCAGCTTGATGACTAGCGGGAGGACCTCAGAGACCCAGTACTTC. The whole variable domain, filled in from reference TRBV5-1 and TRBJ2-5, reads KAGVTQTPRYLIKTRGQQVTLSCSPISGHRSVSWYQQTPGQGLQFLFEYFSETQRNKGNFPGRFSGRQFSNSRSEMNVSTLELGDSALYLCASSLMTSGRTSETQYFGPGTRLLVL.

This clone has just one count. Written as DNA, the CDR3 is TGTGCCAGTAGTATCGCTCAGGGGAATTCACCCCTCCACTTT. It translates to CASSIAQGNSPLHF. V is TRBV19 and J is TRBJ1-6; possibly TRBD1 for D (6 bases). The CDR3 sequence is 14 residues long. The V gene's germline CDR1 is LNHDA and CDR2 SQIVND (reference sequence). The V end was cut by 3 bases, the J end by 7 bases, with 10 bases between.

The genes are TRBV3-1 (or the pseudogene TRBV3-2) and TRBJ2-7, with D possibly being TRBD1 (6 bases). The CDR3 runs 14 residues. V was cut by 5 bases and J by 6 bases, with 17 bases left in between. Germline V gene sequence: CDR1 LGHDT, CDR2 YNNKEL (reference sequence). CDR3 region: CASSEGLGACEQYV. The CDR3 DNA sequence: TGTGCCAGCAGCGAAGGACTGGGGGCCTGCGAGCAGTACGTC.

This clone was detected once. The chain is built from TRBV7-2 and TRBJ1-2; 8 bases are shared with TRBD1. CDR1 is SGHTA, CDR2 FQGNSA, per germline. With 5 bases clipped from V and 4 bases from J, the junction kept 18 bases outside the gene matches. The CDR3 runs 18 residues. CDR3 sequence reads: CASSPRVLGQETSYGYTF. Here the CDR3 DNA reads TGTGCCAGCAGCCCTAGGGTGCTGGGACAGGAGACCTCCTATGGCTACACCTTC. Full variable domain (missing parts from reference TRBV7-2 and TRBJ1-2): GAGVSQSPSNKVTEKGKDVELRCDPISGHTALYWYRQSLGQGLEFLIYFQGNSAPDKSGLPSDRFSAERTGGSVSTLTIQRTQQEDSAVYLCASSPRVLGQETSYGYTFGSGTRLTVV.

The rearrangement joins TRBV7-2 to TRBJ2-2; tentative D call: TRBD2 (6 bases). The CDR3 loop spans 16 amino acids. Trimming left V 2 bases short and J 0 bases short, with 10 bases between. In germline, CDR1 is SGHTA, CDR2 FQGNSA. DNA for the CDR3: TGTGCCAGCAGCTTACCGGCGGGGACGAACACCGGGGAGCTGTTTTTT. Translation gives CASSLPAGTNTGELFF. Full variable domain (remainder filled in from reference TRBV7-2 and TRBJ2-2): GAGVSQSPSNKVTEKGKDVELRCDPISGHTALYWYRQSLGQGLEFLIYFQGNSAPDKSGLPSDRFSAERTGGSVSTLTIQRTQQEDSAVYLCASSLPAGTNTGELFFGEGSRLTVL.

The chain uses TRBV9 and TRBJ2-2; 10 bases match TRBD2. Germline CDR1 SGDLS, CDR2 YYNGEE. CDR3 length: 16 residues. V shed 4 bases, J shed 6 bases, and the junction held 9 bases outside the gene matches. CDR3 sequence reads: CASSPRRSGGAGELFF. DNA of the CDR3: TGTGCCAGCAGCCCCCGAAGGAGCGGGGGGGCCGGGGAGCTGTTTTTT.

The chain is built from TRBV5-8 and TRBJ2-7, with D maybe TRBD2 (5 bases). V was cut by 1 base and J by 2 bases, with 10 bases left in between. The CDR3 covers 14 residues. The germline V gene encodes CDR1 SGHTS and CDR2 YDEGEE. CDR3 sequence reads: CASSLTRLPYEQYV. The CDR3 DNA sequence: TGTGCCAGCAGCTTGACGAGACTACCCTACGAGCAGTACGTC.

V gene TRBV5-1 combines with J gene TRBJ1-4; 7 bases are a match to TRBD1. The trim removed 3 bases at V and 5 bases at J, leaving 4 bases unmatched. The CDR3 length is 14 residues. Per germline, CDR1 SGHRS and CDR2 YFSETQ. The CDR3 spells CASSSGTVNEKLFF. CDR3 in DNA: TGCGCCAGCAGCTCAGGGACAGTAAATGAAAAACTGTTTTTT.

The chain couples TRBV4-2 to TRBJ2-3, with TRBD2 matching over 7 bases. Germline V CDR1 and CDR2: LGHNA, YNFKEQ. The CDR3 has 14 amino acids. The V gene end was trimmed by 1 base and the J gene end by 5 bases; junction bases not matched to a gene: 3. For the CDR3, the DNA is TGTGCCAGCAGCCAAGGGGGAGGGAAAGATACGCAGTATTTT. Its protein is CASSQGGGKDTQYF.

The chain employs TRBV15 and TRBJ1-1, with D tentatively TRBD1 (5 bases). The length of the CDR3 is 15 residues. The germline V and J ends were trimmed by 1 base and 5 bases, with 14 bases remaining between them. CDR1 is LNHNV and CDR2 is YYDKDF in the germline V gene (reference sequence). The CDR3 is CATSRGPSGGTEAFF. The DNA of the CDR3 is TGTGCCACCAGCAGAGGCCCCTCGGGGGGTACTGAAGCTTTCTTT.

The J gene is TRBJ1-5, the V gene TRBV9; 9 nucleotides line up with TRBD1. This CDR3 spans 15 amino acids. The V and J ends lost 3 bases and 10 bases, in that order; junction bases with no gene match: 11. Germline CDR1 SGDLS, CDR2 YYNGEE. CDR3 sequence (DNA): TGTGCCAGCAGCGCGGGACAGGGCTTAACCGGACCCCAGCATTTT. Its protein is CASSAGQGLTGPQHF.

J is TRBJ2-7 and V is TRBV6-1; perhaps TRBD2 as D (5 bases). The CDR3 is made up of 16 amino acids. Germline values: CDR1 MNHNS, CDR2 SASEGT. Trimming left V 1 base short and J 3 bases short, with 16 bases between. The CDR3 DNA follows: TGTGCCAGCAGTGAAGTTCGTAGGGAGACCTACTACGAGCAGTACTTC. It is translated as CASSEVRRETYYEQYF.

In this sample, this clone turned up once. The V call is TRBV4-2, the J call TRBJ2-1; TRBD2 matches 13 bases. This CDR3 comprises 17 residues. Germline V lookup: CDR1 LGHNA, CDR2 YNFKEQ. With 0 bases clipped from V and 4 bases from J, the junction kept 3 bases outside the gene matches. CDR3 DNA: TGTGCCAGCAGCCAAGAACTAGCGGGGGGGGTTTACAATGAGCAGTTCTTC. Its protein is CASSQELAGGVYNEQFF.

A remark on this clone: Distinct nucleotide sequences in the sample also encode this CDR3. The V call is TRBV5-1, the J call TRBJ2-1; 9 bases map to TRBD2. The CDR3 is 15 residues long. The ends lost 4 bases at V and 1 base at J; junction bases unmatched: 3. Germline-derived CDR1 and CDR2 are SGHRS and YFSETQ. The CDR3 DNA follows: TGCGCCAGCAGCCTGGGACTAGCTTCCTACAATGAGCAGTTCTTC. The encoded protein is CASSLGLASYNEQFF.

This chain's CDR3 is CASSLTTGFNEKLFF. CDR3 bases: TGCGCCAGCAGCCTGACCACAGGGTTTAATGAAAAACTGTTTTTT. The rearrangement joins TRBV5-1 to TRBJ1-4; the D gene is possibly TRBD1 (6 bases). Germline CDR1 reads SGHRS; CDR2 reads YFSETQ. There are 15 residues in the CDR3. Trimming cost V 4 bases and J 4 bases, with 14 bases left between them.

The chain combines TRBV19 with TRBJ2-6, with D hard to call. CDR1 and CDR2 (germline): LNHDA, SQIVND (reference sequence). This CDR3 is built from 15 residues. V was clipped by 6 bases and J by 0 bases, with 9 bases between them. The CDR3 loop reads CASSPPGSGANVLTF. CDR3 bases: TGTGCCAGTAGCCCCCCCGGCTCTGGGGCCAACGTCCTGACTTTC.

The sample holds a few counts of this clone. V gene TRBV6-5 combines with J gene TRBJ2-7, with a possible D match to TRBD2 (6 bases). Germline V lookup: CDR1 MNHEY, CDR2 SVGAGI. The CDR3 loop spans 15 amino acids. V was clipped by 6 bases and J by 1 base, with 16 bases between them. The DNA of the CDR3 is TGTGCCAGCAGAGACCAGGGAGGAGGATCCTACGAGCAGTACTTC. Residues: CASRDQGGGSYEQYF.

The rearrangement joins TRBV5-6 to TRBJ2-4, with 8 bases aligning to TRBD1. V lost 2 bases to trimming and J lost 3 bases; unmatched junction nucleotides: 4. Looked up from germline, CDR1 is SGHDT and CDR2 is YYEEEE. The CDR3 is 15 residues long. DNA for the CDR3: TGTGCCAGCAGCTTTGCAGGGGGCCGCAAAAACATTCAGTACTTC. Residues: CASSFAGGRKNIQYF. Combining the CDR3 with reference TRBV5-6 and TRBJ2-4 gives the whole variable domain DAGVTQSPTHLIKTRGQQVTLRCSPKSGHDTVSWYQQALGQGPQFIFQYYEEEERQRGNFPDRFSGHQFPNYSSELNVNALLLGDSALYLCASSFAGGRKNIQYFGAGTRLSVL.

The chain employs TRBV19 and TRBJ1-1, with TRBD1 matching over 10 bases. The J segment lost 0 bases and the V segment lost 0 bases, leaving 7 bases of the junction unmatched. The CDR3 sequence is 18 residues long. Germline V lookup: CDR1 LNHDA, CDR2 SQIVND (reference sequence). The CDR3 bases are TGTGCCAGTAGTATAGATCGACAGGGGGCAGGAGTGAACACTGAAGCTTTCTTT. This gives the protein CASSIDRQGAGVNTEAFF.

The gene calls are TRBV9 and TRBJ2-1; D gene ambiguous. Trimming took 0 bases from V and 2 from J, leaving 9 bases between them. The germline V gene has CDR1 SGDLS and CDR2 YYNGEE. This CDR3 is 15 amino acids long. CDR3 protein: CASSVEEKPYNEQFF. As DNA, the CDR3 is TGTGCCAGCAGCGTAGAGGAGAAACCCTACAATGAGCAGTTCTTC.

The chain carries TRBV12-5 and TRBJ2-3, with 12 bases identical to TRBD2. The junction had 8 bases not matched to a gene; V was cut back by 7 bases and J by 6 bases. Germline V gene lookup returns CDR1 LGHNT and CDR2 FRNRAP. This CDR3 contains 15 residues. CDR3 nucleotides: TGTGCTAGTGCCTCTAGCGGGGGGGCCTCGGATACGCAGTATTTT. Its translation: CASASSGGASDTQYF.

The rearrangement links TRBV25-1 to TRBJ2-3; 9 bases fit TRBD2. This CDR3 has 16 amino acids. The V segment lost 7 bases and the J segment 6 bases; nucleotides outside the gene matches: 14. The germline V gene has CDR1 MGHDK and CDR2 SYGVNS. The CDR3 DNA sequence: TGTGCCAGCAACACACGAGCGGGGGGCCCCCCCGATACGCAGTATTTT. The encoded protein is CASNTRAGGPPDTQYF.

The J gene is TRBJ2-5, the V gene TRBV7-2, with 10 nucleotides matching TRBD1. Germline lookup yields CDR1 SGHTA and CDR2 FQGNSA. J was trimmed by 4 bases and V by 3 bases; bases with no gene match: 8. The CDR3 is 16 amino acids. The CDR3 DNA follows: TGTGCCAGCAGCTTCATGGGGACAGGGGCAGGAGAGACCCAGTACTTC. This encodes CASSFMGTGAGETQYF.

The chain joins TRBV7-6 to TRBJ2-1; 13 nucleotides agree with TRBD2. The V segment lost 2 bases and the J segment 5 bases; nucleotides outside the gene matches: 12. The CDR3 contains 19 residues. The germline CDR1 and CDR2 sequences are SGHVS and FNYEAQ. The CDR3 DNA reads TGTGCCAGCAGCTTAAGGACTAGCGGGGGTCCCCGGGCCCACAATGAGCAGTTCTTC. Translating it yields CASSLRTSGGPRAHNEQFF.